This passage covers 30 T cell receptor beta chains from one sample sequenced in a study of control samples from healthy donors and cancer patients. Profiling relied on immunoSEQ multiplex PCR, and the TCRdb table lists in-frame clones only, not all of them. The sample lists about 410,000 clones; approximately 90% were seen once. The specimen was PBMCs. These receptors originate from a man aged 40-55 years with head and neck cancer.

CDR3: CASSLDPSGNTGELFF. The CDR3 DNA follows: TGTGCCAGCAGCTTAGATCCCAGTGGAAACACCGGGGAGCTGTTTTTT. This chain connects TRBV13 to TRBJ2-2; D gene unclear. The CDR3 contains 16 residues. V was clipped by 1 base and J by 2 bases, with 11 bases between them. The germline CDR1 and CDR2 sequences are PRHDT and FYEKMQ (reference sequence).

This chain links TRBV6-5 with TRBJ1-1; D remains unclear. V lost 8 bases and J 4 bases, leaving 11 bases between the germline ends. Germline CDR1 and CDR2: MNHEY and SVGAGI. The CDR3 contains 12 residues. The CDR3 nucleotides read TGTGCCAGCGCCATGGGAAGCACTGAAGCTTTCTTT. Translating gives CASAMGSTEAFF.

This clone has only one observation. The chain uses TRBV5-1 and TRBJ2-7, with D possibly matching TRBD1 (5 bases). V was pared by 4 bases and J by 6 bases, with 14 bases between. The germline gives CDR1 SGHRS, CDR2 YFSETQ. CDR3 size: 13 residues. As DNA, the CDR3 is TGCGCCAGCAGCGCCAGGGATTGGGGCGAGCAGTACTTC. Translating it yields CASSARDWGEQYF.

A note on this clone: This specimen includes other DNA sequences encoding the same CDR3. V is TRBV4-1 and J is TRBJ2-1; unclear D gene. The germline V and J ends were trimmed by 1 base and 9 bases, with 7 bases remaining between them. CDR3 length: 12 residues. The germline gives CDR1 MGHRA, CDR2 YSYEKL. The CDR3 DNA reads TGCGCCAGCAGCCAAGGTGGTATTGAGCAGTTCTTC. It specifies CASSQGGIEQFF.

The chain joins TRBV30 to TRBJ1-6, with D hard to call. Trimming took 3 bases from V and 7 from J, leaving 10 bases between them. The CDR3 is made up of 13 amino acids. Germline V lookup: CDR1 GTSNPN, CDR2 SVGIG (reference sequence). Here the CDR3 reads CAWRSRENSPLHF. The CDR3 region has the DNA TGTGCCTGGAGGTCAAGGGAAAATTCACCCCTCCACTTT.

This rearrangement joins TRBV12-3 or TRBV12-4 to TRBJ2-7, with D perhaps TRBD1 (6 bases). The CDR3 consists of 12 residues. V was pared by 6 bases and J by 12 bases, with 18 bases between. The CDR3 sequence: CASSSVGGAWYF. In DNA form, the CDR3 reads TGTGCCAGCAGCTCCGTAGGGGGAGCGTGGTACTTC.

Only one count was recorded for this clone. V and J are TRBV7-8 and TRBJ2-7; 7 bases agree with TRBD2. V shed 0 bases, J shed 3 bases, and the junction held 5 bases outside the gene matches. The CDR3 contains 15 residues. Germline V CDR1 and CDR2: SGHVS, FQNEAQ. The CDR3 loop reads CASSLAGGTDYEQYF. The CDR3 bases are TGTGCCAGCAGCTTAGCGGGGGGGACGGACTACGAGCAGTACTTC.

The V call is TRBV29-1, the J call TRBJ2-3; D is undetermined. The germline V gene encodes CDR1 SQVTM and CDR2 ANQGSEA. The CDR3 covers 14 residues. V lost 3 bases and J 1 base, leaving 11 bases between the germline ends. CDR3 nucleotide sequence: TGCAGCGTTGAGGGGTTCGTCGGCACAGATACGCAGTATTTT. This encodes CSVEGFVGTDTQYF.

A word on this clone: The same CDR3 also results from other DNA sequences found in this sample. The chain couples TRBV30 to TRBJ1-5; D not resolved. With 2 bases removed from V and 0 bases from J, the gap between germline ends came to 2 bases. CDR1 is GTSNPN and CDR2 is SVGIG in the germline V gene (reference sequence). This CDR3 contains 12 residues. The CDR3 bases are TGTGCCTGGAGTCGTAGCAATCAGCCCCAGCATTTT. Residues: CAWSRSNQPQHF.

The chain links TRBV5-4 to TRBJ2-7; D gene ambiguous. Germline lookup yields CDR1 SGHNT and CDR2 YYREEE (reference sequence). The CDR3 is 14 residues long. V lost 0 bases and J lost 0, with 7 bases in between. The CDR3 region has the DNA TGTGCCAGCAGCTTGGCAGGAGACTCCTACGAGCAGTACTTC. Its protein is CASSLAGDSYEQYF.

This sequence joins TRBV7-9 and TRBJ2-1, with D possibly TRBD2 on 6 matching bases. The CDR3 is 14 amino acids. The germline V gene has CDR1 SEHNR and CDR2 FQNEAQ (reference sequence). Trimming shortened V by 5 bases and J by 4 bases, and 12 bases separated the two germline ends. The CDR3 DNA reads TGTGCCAGCAGCGCATCGGGACTGTACAATGAGCAGTTCTTC. It encodes CASSASGLYNEQFF.

The chain uses TRBV19 and TRBJ2-2; D might be TRBD1 or TRBD2, each matching 6 bases. The germline gives CDR1 LNHDA, CDR2 SQIVND (reference sequence). Trimming cost V 3 bases and J 0 bases, with 8 bases left between them. The CDR3 has 15 residues. The DNA of the CDR3 is TGTGCCAGTAGTATTAGGGGGGCGAACACCGGGGAGCTGTTTTTT. This gives the protein CASSIRGANTGELFF.

The chain employs TRBV6-5 and TRBJ1-2, with a possible D match to TRBD1 (6 bases). This CDR3 has 15 amino acids. V lost 5 bases and J 4 bases, leaving 17 bases between the germline ends. Per the germline V gene, CDR1 is MNHEY and CDR2 is SVGAGI. DNA for the CDR3: TGTGCCAGCAGTAAAAACAGGGAATTGGGCTATGGCTACACCTTC. Residues: CASSKNRELGYGYTF.

The rearrangement links TRBV6-2 or TRBV6-3 to TRBJ2-7; possibly TRBD1 for D (6 bases). CDR1 and CDR2 from the germline V gene are MNHEY and SVGEGT. This CDR3 has 15 residues. V lost 2 bases and J 0 bases, leaving 11 bases between the germline ends. As DNA, the CDR3 is TGTGCCAGCAGTTACCCCTGGACAGTCTCCTACGAGCAGTACTTC. Encoded protein: CASSYPWTVSYEQYF.

On this clone: At one end the junction does not follow the germline gene, possibly because of a read error. The rearrangement uses TRBV6-1 and TRBJ1-1, with D hard to call. CDR3 size: 13 residues. The germline gives CDR1 MNHNS, CDR2 SASEGT. In nucleotides, the CDR3 is TGTGCCAGCAGTGAAATTACCGCACTCCAGGCCCCTTTT. Protein: CASSEITALQAPF.

This chain connects TRBV5-1 to TRBJ2-5; a possible D gene is TRBD1 (7 bases). The CDR3 has 15 residues. V lost 1 base, J lost 2 bases, and 12 bases lay in between. Germline lookup yields CDR1 SGHRS and CDR2 YFSETQ. CDR3: CASSLSQGRQETQYF. DNA of the CDR3: TGCGCCAGCAGCTTGTCACAGGGGAGGCAAGAGACCCAGTACTTC.

This clone was recorded many times. The CDR3 loop is CASSESTSGRADTGELFF. As DNA, the CDR3 is TGCGCCAGCAGTGAGTCGACTAGCGGGAGGGCCGACACCGGGGAGCTGTTTTTT. This sequence joins TRBV10-1 and TRBJ2-2; 14 bases align to TRBD2. Losses at the gene ends were 0 bases for V and 3 bases for J; bases not matched to a gene: 3. CDR1 is WNHNN and CDR2 is SYGVQD in the germline V gene (reference sequence). The CDR3 spans 18 residues.

This chain links TRBV18 with TRBJ2-2, with 7 bases fitting TRBD1. Trimming removed 0 bases from V and 5 bases from J; junction bases left unmatched: 12. The CDR3 length is 18 residues. CDR1 and CDR2 from the germline V gene are KGHSH and LQKENI. CDR3 nucleotides: TGTGCCAGCTCACCACCGACAGGGTCCGGCCAGGTTACCGGGGAGCTGTTTTTT. It encodes CASSPPTGSGQVTGELFF.

This clone showed up just a few times. Compared with germline, one end of the junction differs, possibly owing to a read error. V gene TRBV7-7 combines with J gene TRBJ2-5, with 11 bases that match TRBD2. Germline CDR1 SSHAT, CDR2 FNYEAQ (reference sequence). The CDR3 has 17 amino acids. DNA of the CDR3: TGTGCTAGCAGCTTAGGACTAGCGGGCTCTCAGTGGGAGACCCAGTACTTC. It is translated as CASSLGLAGSQWETQYF.

The V gene is TRBV11-2, the J gene TRBJ1-1; no firm D call. The CDR3 totals 15 residues. V was trimmed by 5 bases and J by 0 bases, leaving 13 bases between them. The germline CDR1 and CDR2 sequences are SGHAT and FQNNGV. The DNA of the CDR3 is TGTGCCAGCAGCCTATGGACTGACATGAACACTGAAGCTTTCTTT. Translating it yields CASSLWTDMNTEAFF. The entire variable domain, with the rest obtained from reference TRBV11-2 and TRBJ1-1, is as follows: EAGVAQSPRYKIIEKRQSVAFWCNPISGHATLYWYQQILGQGPKLLIQFQNNGVVDDSQLPKDRFSAERLKGVDSTLKIQPAKLEDSAVYLCASSLWTDMNTEAFFGQGTRLTVV.

This chain uses TRBV18 with TRBJ1-1; D gene uncertain. There are 14 residues in the CDR3. V lost 5 bases and J 0 bases, leaving 10 bases between the germline ends. Germline V lookup: CDR1 KGHSH, CDR2 LQKENI. This CDR3 reads CASSYLDMNTEAFF. DNA of the CDR3: TGTGCCAGCTCATACCTCGACATGAACACTGAAGCTTTCTTT. The full variable domain, rest sourced from reference TRBV18 and TRBJ1-1, is NAGVMQNPRHLVRRRGQEARLRCSPMKGHSHVYWYRQLPEEGLKFMVYLQKENIIDESGMPKERFSAEFPKEGPSILRIQQVVRGDSAAYFCASSYLDMNTEAFFGQGTRLTVV.

Only one count was recorded for this clone. The chain joins TRBV7-6 to TRBJ1-1; 12 bases map to TRBD1. This CDR3 has 17 amino acids. The trim removed 4 bases at V and 2 bases at J, leaving 8 bases unmatched. CDR1 and CDR2 (germline): SGHVS, FNYEAQ. CDR3 amino acids: CASSSRDRGRGNTEAFF. Written as DNA, the CDR3 is TGTGCCAGCAGCTCCCGGGACAGGGGGCGAGGAAACACTGAAGCTTTCTTT.

The chain combines TRBV27 with TRBJ2-7; either TRBD1 or TRBD2 may fit D (5 bases each). The V and J ends lost 3 bases and 2 bases respectively, with 11 bases between them. Germline CDR1 MNHEY, CDR2 SMNVEV (reference sequence). The CDR3 runs 14 residues. The CDR3 DNA reads TGTGCCAGCAGTTTGGGGCGGGTTACCTACGAGCAGTACTTC. Amino acid sequence: CASSLGRVTYEQYF.

A note on this clone: A junction end diverges from the germline sequence, so it may reflect a read error. The chain is built from TRBV28 and TRBJ2-7; no firm D call. CDR1 is MDHEN and CDR2 is SYDVKM in the germline V gene. The CDR3 spans 11 residues. CDR3 in amino acids: CASSEETEAFF. The CDR3 nucleotides are TGTGCCAGCAGCGAGGAGACTGAAGCCTTCTTC. The entire variable domain, with the rest obtained from reference TRBV28 and TRBJ2-7, is as follows: DVKVTQSSRYLVKRTGEKVFLECVQDMDHENMFWYRQDPGLGLRLIYFSYDVKMKEKGDIPEGYSVSREKKERFSLILESASTNQTSMYLCASSEETEAFFGPGTRLTVT.

This clone came up once. The chain links TRBV25-1 to TRBJ1-1, with 8 positions matching TRBD1. This CDR3 is 14 amino acids long. The V gene end was trimmed by 4 bases and the J gene end by 11 bases; junction bases not matched to a gene: 12. Germline-derived CDR1 and CDR2 are MGHDK and SYGVNS. CDR3 nucleotide sequence: TGTGCCAGCAGTGGGCCGGGACAGGTCCATTTGGCTTTCTTT. Protein sequence: CASSGPGQVHLAFF.

The V and J genes are TRBV30 and TRBJ1-1, with D possibly being TRBD1 (6 bases). The germline V gene encodes CDR1 GTSNPN and CDR2 SVGIG (reference sequence). Trimming removed 0 bases from V and 0 bases from J, with 20 bases in between. The CDR3 is made up of 18 amino acids. The CDR3 spells CAWSVPGGGSLMNTEAFF. The CDR3 nucleotides read TGTGCCTGGAGTGTACCTGGGGGCGGCAGCCTCATGAACACTGAAGCTTTCTTT.

The chain carries TRBV6-5 and TRBJ2-2; D unclear. Between the trimmed V and J ends, which lost 3 bases and 1 base, there was a span of 6 bases. The germline gives CDR1 MNHEY, CDR2 SVGAGI. The CDR3 is 14 amino acids. CDR3 loop: CASSYSGNTGELFF. In DNA form, the CDR3 reads TGTGCCAGCAGTTATTCTGGGAACACCGGGGAGCTGTTTTTT.

This chain joins TRBV29-1 and TRBJ2-7; D possibly matches TRBD1 or TRBD2 (6 bases each). CDR3 length: 12 residues. V gave up 4 bases and J gave up 2 bases, with 9 bases separating them. Germline-derived CDR1 and CDR2 are SQVTM and ANQGSEA. The CDR3 DNA sequence: TGCAGCGTTGGGGGGGCCCCCTACGAGCAGTACTTC. This gives the protein CSVGGAPYEQYF.

V is TRBV7-9 and J is TRBJ1-5; D might be TRBD1 (6 bases). Between the trimmed V and J ends, which lost 5 bases and 4 bases, there was a span of 18 bases. The CDR3 runs to 16 residues. From germline, CDR1 is SEHNR and CDR2 FQNEAQ (reference sequence). The CDR3 loop is CASSLAGRGGNQPQHF. The CDR3 DNA reads as TGTGCCAGCAGCCTCGCGGGGAGGGGGGGGAATCAGCCCCAGCATTTT.

The J gene is TRBJ2-1, the V gene TRBV13, with 11 bases aligning to TRBD2. This CDR3 contains 15 residues. V gave up 5 bases and J gave up 5 bases; unmatched junction bases: 5. CDR1 is PRHDT and CDR2 is FYEKMQ in the germline V gene (reference sequence). The CDR3: CASSLGLAANNEQFF. CDR3 nucleotide sequence: TGTGCCAGCAGCCTGGGACTAGCGGCGAACAATGAGCAGTTCTTC.